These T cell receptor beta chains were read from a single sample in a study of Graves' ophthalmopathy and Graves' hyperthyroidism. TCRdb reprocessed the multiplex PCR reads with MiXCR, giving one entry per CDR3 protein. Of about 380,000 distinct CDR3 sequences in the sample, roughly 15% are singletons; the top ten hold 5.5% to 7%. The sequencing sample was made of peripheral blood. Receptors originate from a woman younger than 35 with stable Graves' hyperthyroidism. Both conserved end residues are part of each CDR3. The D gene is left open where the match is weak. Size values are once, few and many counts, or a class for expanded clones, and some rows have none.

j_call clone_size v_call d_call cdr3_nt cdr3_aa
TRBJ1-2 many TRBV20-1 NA TGCAGTGCTCCCAGGGCTAACTATGGCTACACCTTC CSAPRANYGYTF
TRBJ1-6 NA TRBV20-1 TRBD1 TGCAACAGACAGGGTGGCGTCCTCCTCCACTTT CNRQGGVLLHF
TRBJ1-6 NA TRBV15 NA TGTGCCACCAGCAGAGATCTAGGAGACAGGACTTATAATTCACACCTCCACTTT CATSRDLGDRTYNSHLHF
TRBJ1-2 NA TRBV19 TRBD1 TGTGCCAGTAGTATAGCACTCATACAGGGGACTATCTATGGCTACACCTTC CASSIALIQGTIYGYTF
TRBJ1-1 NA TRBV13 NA TGTGCCAGCAGCCGGCCGGGAGGGGCCAGGGGAGCTTTCTTT CASSRPGGARGAFF
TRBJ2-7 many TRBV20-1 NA TGCAGTGCTACCTACCCTTGGGGCGATGAGCAGTACTTC CSATYPWGDEQYF
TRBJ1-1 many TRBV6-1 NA TGTGCCAGCAGTAAGGGGGTGGCTGAAGCTTTCTTT CASSKGVAEAFF
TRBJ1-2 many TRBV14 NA TGTGCCAGCAGCCAACAGGGATCCTATGGCTACACCTTC CASSQQGSYGYTF
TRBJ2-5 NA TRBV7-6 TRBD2 TGTGCCAGCAGCTTACCCAACGGGACTAGCGGGGGGAGAGAGACCCAGTACTTC CASSLPNGTSGGRETQYF
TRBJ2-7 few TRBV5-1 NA TGCGCCAGCAGCTCCCCAGGGGAGGACGAGCAGTACTTC CASSSPGEDEQYF
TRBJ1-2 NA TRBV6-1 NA TGTGCCACCGAGCTCTTGACAGGAGGATATGGCTACACCTTC CATELLTGGYGYTF
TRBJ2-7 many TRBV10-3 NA TGTGCCACCAAGGACAGCGGCTACGAGCAGTACTTC CATKDSGYEQYF
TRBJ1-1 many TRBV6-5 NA TGTGCCAGCAGTTACTACCGGGAAGCTTTCTTT CASSYYREAFF
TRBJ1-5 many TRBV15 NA TGTGCCACCAGCGGAGGACTACCAGACCCCTCCGGAGGGGATCAGCCCCAGCATTTT CATSGGLPDPSGGDQPQHF
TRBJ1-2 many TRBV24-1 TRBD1 TGTGCCACCAGTGAACGGGACAGGGGATTCTCTGGCTACACCTTC CATSERDRGFSGYTF
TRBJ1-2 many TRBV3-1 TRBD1 TGTGCCAGCAGCCTAGCGAGGGGGCGCTATGGCTACACCTTC CASSLARGRYGYTF